This note documents a single TCR beta chain sequence. The antigen remains undetermined. TCRdb independently ran MiXCR on the reads; one entry per CDR3 protein. This sample yields about 250,000 distinct CDR3 sequences, of which roughly an eighth are seen a single time; 1.5% to 2% belongs to the top ten. The data are from a study of T cell repertoires in cytomegalovirus infection. Study background: Public TCR beta signatures provided an indication of both CMV infection and a matching HLA type.

Looked up from germline, CDR1 is SGHDT and CDR2 is YYEEEE. The CDR3 extends over 16 amino acids. V lost 1 base to trimming and J lost 8 bases; unmatched junction nucleotides: 10. Broader study findings: HLA-C-restricted CMV clonotypes gave the most frequent clonotype in two of eight donors. Carriers of CMV and the relevant HLA type were discriminated by public TCR beta frequency.

This TCR derives from a human donor in good health (CMV status not recorded). Some clones in this sample may be carry-over from other donors' samples. This rearrangement joins TRBV5-6 to TRBJ2-5, with 11 bases fitting TRBD2. Sample: PBMCs. The CDR3 spells CASSLRGLAGGPTQYF. The CDR3, as DNA: TGTGCCAGCAGCTTGAGGGGCCTAGCGGGAGGACCCACCCAGTACTTC. The complete variable domain, with remaining parts taken from reference TRBV5-6 and TRBJ2-5, reads DAGVTQSPTHLIKTRGQQVTLRCSPKSGHDTVSWYQQALGQGPQFIFQYYEEEERQRGNFPDRFSGHQFPNYSSELNVNALLLGDSALYLCASSLRGLAGGPTQYFGPGTRLLVL.